One and the same sample provided the 28 T cell receptor beta chains below, sequenced in a study of PD-1 blockade in mismatch repair-deficient tumors. The method was immunoSEQ multiplex PCR; TCRdb's version includes in-frame clones alone and lacks a portion of them. The data contain about 15,000 clones, roughly 80% of them singletons. The source was PBMCs, collected before pembrolizumab treatment. The receptors shown here come from an adult with mismatch repair-deficient cancer.

A single count supports this clone. The V gene is TRBV6-4, the J gene TRBJ2-7; 9 nucleotides agree with TRBD1. Per the germline V gene, CDR1 is MRHNA and CDR2 is SNTAGT. This CDR3 contains 17 residues. The trim removed 8 bases at V and 3 bases at J, leaving 17 bases unmatched. The CDR3 sequence: CASETPPNRTGDYEQYF. The CDR3 nucleotides are TGTGCCAGCGAAACCCCACCGAATCGGACAGGGGACTACGAGCAGTACTTC.

J is TRBJ1-5 and V is TRBV7-8, with 8 bases fitting TRBD1. CDR1 and CDR2 (germline): SGHVS, FQNEAQ. After removal of 5 bases from V and 7 bases from J, the junction contained 10 bases not matched to a gene. The CDR3 has 15 amino acids. Here the CDR3 DNA reads TGTGCCAGCAGCCCCGAGACAGGGGTTGGGCAGCCCCAGCATTTT. Translation: CASSPETGVGQPQHF.

In its sample, this clone was seen once. The chain couples TRBV7-8 to TRBJ1-1; D perhaps matches TRBD1 (6 bases). Trimming took off 1 base at V and 3 bases at J, with 6 bases between the two ends. Germline CDR1 and CDR2: SGHVS and FQNEAQ. CDR3 size: 13 residues. This CDR3 reads CASSLGTDTEAFF. CDR3 DNA sequence: TGTGCCAGCAGCTTAGGGACAGACACTGAAGCTTTCTTT. The full variable domain, completed using reference TRBV7-8 and TRBJ1-1, is GAGVSQSPRYKVAKRGQDVALRCDPISGHVSLFWYQQALGQGPEFLTYFQNEAQLDKSGLPSDRFFAERPEGSVSTLKIQRTQQEDSAVYLCASSLGTDTEAFFGQGTRLTVV.

V gene TRBV7-9 combines with J gene TRBJ1-1; D is uncertain. V lost 5 bases to trimming and J lost 0 bases, with 4 bases between them. Per the germline V gene, CDR1 is SEHNR and CDR2 is FQNEAQ (reference sequence). This CDR3 comprises 12 residues. The chain's CDR3 is CASSRLNTEAFF. Written as DNA, the CDR3 is TGTGCCAGCAGCCGGCTGAACACTGAAGCTTTCTTT.

The chain recombines TRBV10-3 with TRBJ2-7; 11 nucleotides agree with TRBD2. V lost 7 bases and J lost 0; bases outside the gene matches: 17. Germline V lookup: CDR1 ENHRY, CDR2 SYGVKD. CDR3 length: 19 residues. The CDR3 spells CAIKKSFGTSGGLSYEQYF. The CDR3 DNA reads as TGTGCCATCAAAAAATCTTTCGGGACTAGCGGAGGTCTCTCCTACGAGCAGTACTTC.

This sequence joins TRBV19 and TRBJ2-2; D not certain. The CDR3 extends over 15 amino acids. Trimming pared 7 bases from V and 2 bases from J, leaving 14 bases between. From germline, CDR1 is LNHDA and CDR2 SQIVND (reference sequence). The CDR3 DNA reads as TGTGCCAGTACCCTGCGGAGCCAAAACACCGGGGAGCTGTTTTTT. It is translated as CASTLRSQNTGELFF.

This chain connects TRBV10-3 to TRBJ2-2, with D perhaps being TRBD1 or TRBD2 (6 bases each). Per the germline V gene, CDR1 is ENHRY and CDR2 is SYGVKD. CDR3 size: 14 residues. Trimming shortened V by 4 bases and J by 6 bases, and 12 bases separated the two germline ends. The CDR3: CAISGNRDSGELFF. The CDR3 bases are TGTGCCATCAGTGGGAACAGGGACTCCGGGGAGCTGTTTTTT.

This clone occurred a few times. The V gene is TRBV6-1, the J gene TRBJ2-1; TRBD2 aligns across 7 bases. The CDR3 sequence is 13 residues long. Losses at the gene ends were 11 bases for V and 8 bases for J; bases not matched to a gene: 12. From germline, CDR1 is MNHNS and CDR2 SASEGT. The CDR3 sequence is CAGEGPPDDEQFF. CDR3 DNA sequence: TGTGCCGGGGAGGGACCCCCCGACGATGAGCAGTTCTTC.

The chain recombines TRBV25-1 with TRBJ2-3; 7 bases agree with TRBD1. The CDR3 contains 14 residues. Germline V gene lookup returns CDR1 MGHDK and CDR2 SYGVNS. V was pared by 0 bases and J by 8 bases, with 5 bases of the junction left unmatched. DNA for the CDR3: TGTGCCAGCAGTGAATATGGGGACAGTGGTACGCAGTATTTT. Translated: CASSEYGDSGTQYF.

The rearrangement uses TRBV10-1 and TRBJ2-2, with D perhaps matching TRBD1 (5 bases). The CDR3 loop spans 16 amino acids. Trimming stripped 5 bases from V and 2 bases from J, with 15 bases between. Germline values: CDR1 WNHNN, CDR2 SYGVQD (reference sequence). The DNA for the CDR3 is TGCGCCAGCAGTCCTGCAGGGCCTATTAACACCGGGGAGCTGTTTTTT. It specifies CASSPAGPINTGELFF.

The rearrangement links TRBV4-1 to TRBJ1-2; maybe TRBD1 (5 bases). Germline V CDR1 and CDR2: MGHRA, YSYEKL. The V end was cut by 0 bases, the J end by 0 bases, with 14 bases between. The CDR3 has 17 residues. The DNA for the CDR3 is TGCGCCAGCAGCCAAGATAGTTCGGGACTTACTAACTATGGCTACACCTTC. It encodes CASSQDSSGLTNYGYTF.

The rearrangement links TRBV5-4 to TRBJ2-5, with TRBD2 matching 8 bases. Germline V gives CDR1 SGHNT, CDR2 YYREEE (reference sequence). The CDR3 extends over 15 amino acids. With V trimmed by 2 bases and J by 1 base, 4 bases remained unmatched. The CDR3 reads CASSFGTRRQETQYF. The CDR3 DNA reads TGTGCCAGCAGCTTCGGGACTAGGCGCCAAGAGACCCAGTACTTC.

V and J are TRBV11-2 and TRBJ1-2; tentative D call: TRBD1 (6 bases). Germline CDR1 SGHAT, CDR2 FQNNGV. Trimming took 5 bases from V and 2 from J, leaving 9 bases between them. The CDR3 runs to 13 residues. This chain's CDR3 is CASSRGQNYGYTF. In DNA, the CDR3 is TGTGCCAGCAGCCGCGGACAGAACTATGGCTACACCTTC. The whole variable domain, remainder taken from reference TRBV11-2 and TRBJ1-2, is EAGVAQSPRYKIIEKRQSVAFWCNPISGHATLYWYQQILGQGPKLLIQFQNNGVVDDSQLPKDRFSAERLKGVDSTLKIQPAKLEDSAVYLCASSRGQNYGYTFGSGTRLTVV.

The sample holds a few counts of this clone. This chain uses TRBV6-1 with TRBJ2-2; D is perhaps TRBD2 (5 bases). The CDR3 covers 15 residues. V lost 1 base and J lost 5, with 11 bases in between. Germline V lookup: CDR1 MNHNS, CDR2 SASEGT. The DNA for the CDR3 is TGTGCCAGCAGTGAAGGCGGTAGCGAAACCGGGGAGCTGTTTTTT. This codes for CASSEGGSETGELFF.

The gene calls are TRBV5-1 and TRBJ2-1, with 13 positions matching TRBD2. The CDR3 runs 15 residues. The V segment lost 4 bases and the J segment 12 bases; nucleotides outside the gene matches: 10. Germline lookup yields CDR1 SGHRS and CDR2 YFSETQ. The CDR3: CASSQRTSGSLGQFF. DNA for the CDR3: TGCGCCAGCAGCCAACGGACTAGCGGGAGTTTGGGGCAGTTCTTC.

The chain carries TRBV7-8 and TRBJ2-7, with 13 bases that match TRBD2. The V segment lost 4 bases and the J segment 5 bases; nucleotides outside the gene matches: 2. Looked up from germline, CDR1 is SGHVS and CDR2 is FQNEAQ. The CDR3 is 14 amino acids. The CDR3 region is CASSSGLAGDEQYF. CDR3 bases: TGTGCCAGCAGCTCTGGACTAGCGGGAGACGAGCAGTACTTC.

The chain has TRBV19 and TRBJ1-2; D might be TRBD1 (5 bases). Trimming removed 5 bases from V and 2 bases from J, with 18 bases in between. The germline V gene has CDR1 LNHDA and CDR2 SQIVND (reference sequence). This CDR3 has 16 residues. The CDR3 protein is CASSPRGSFRNYGYTF. In nucleotides, the CDR3 is TGTGCCAGTAGTCCCCGGGGCTCCTTTAGGAACTATGGCTACACCTTC.

The rearrangement joins TRBV25-1 to TRBJ2-1, with TRBD1 matching 9 bases. This CDR3 is 15 amino acids long. The germline gives CDR1 MGHDK, CDR2 SYGVNS. The J segment lost 9 bases and the V segment lost 1 base, leaving 7 bases of the junction unmatched. The CDR3 nucleotides read TGTGCCAGCAGTGAATTTGTAACAGGGGGCAGTGAGCAGTTCTTC. This sequence encodes CASSEFVTGGSEQFF.

The chain uses TRBV7-2 and TRBJ2-7, with 9 positions matching TRBD2. Trimming removed 4 bases from V and 1 base from J; junction bases left unmatched: 5. The length of the CDR3 is 15 residues. Looked up from germline, CDR1 is SGHTA and CDR2 is FQGNSA. The CDR3 here is CASSWGTSWSYEQYF. The CDR3 nucleotides are TGTGCCAGCAGCTGGGGGACTAGCTGGTCCTACGAGCAGTACTTC.

This clone was found a few times. This sequence joins TRBV6-1 and TRBJ2-7, with a weak D call TRBD1 (6 bases). CDR3 length: 14 residues. In germline, CDR1 is MNHNS, CDR2 SASEGT. The V gene lost 3 bases and the J gene lost 2 bases, with 11 bases spanning the gap. The CDR3 DNA sequence: TGTGCCAGCAGTGACCCCGACAGGACCTACGAGCAGTACTTC. It codes for CASSDPDRTYEQYF.

The chain is built from TRBV14 and TRBJ2-2; 12 nucleotides line up with TRBD2. The CDR3 runs 18 residues. The germline V gene encodes CDR1 SGHDN and CDR2 FVKESK. V gave up 2 bases and J gave up 7 bases; unmatched junction bases: 11. CDR3 nucleotides: TGTGCCAGCAGCCAACTAGCGGGAGGGCCTTTATTTGGCGGGGAGCTGTTTTTT. This gives the protein CASSQLAGGPLFGGELFF.

J is TRBJ2-1 and V is TRBV4-1; 9 nucleotides match TRBD2. Losses at the gene ends were 4 bases for V and 6 bases for J; bases not matched to a gene: 7. The CDR3 sequence is 15 residues long. Germline CDR1 MGHRA, CDR2 YSYEKL. The CDR3 sequence is CASSRPGLAFNEQFF. The CDR3 DNA sequence: TGCGCCAGCAGCCGACCGGGACTAGCCTTCAATGAGCAGTTCTTC.

This chain connects TRBV6-5 to TRBJ2-7, with a weak D call TRBD2 (7 bases). The CDR3 runs to 15 residues. Germline CDR1 and CDR2: MNHEY and SVGAGI. Trimming left V 0 bases short and J 6 bases short, with 15 bases between. Here the CDR3 reads CASSYSGGGHGEQYF. The DNA of the CDR3 is TGTGCCAGCAGTTACTCGGGGGGGGGCCACGGCGAGCAGTACTTC.

The chain couples TRBV19 to TRBJ1-2; 7 nucleotides agree with TRBD1. The junction had 2 bases not matched to a gene; V was cut back by 8 bases and J by 2 bases. There are 12 residues in the CDR3. Germline V lookup: CDR1 LNHDA, CDR2 SQIVND (reference sequence). The chain's CDR3 is CASWTGNYGYTF. Here the CDR3 DNA reads TGTGCCAGTTGGACAGGAAACTATGGCTACACCTTC. The full variable domain, rest sourced from reference TRBV19 and TRBJ1-2, is DGGITQSPKYLFRKEGQNVTLSCEQNLNHDAMYWYRQDPGQGLRLIYYSQIVNDFQKGDIAEGYSVSREKKESFPLTVTSAQKNPTAFYLCASWTGNYGYTFGSGTRLTVV.

This clone has a single count. The chain carries TRBV7-6 and TRBJ2-3, with TRBD1 matching 8 bases. This CDR3 comprises 15 residues. In germline, CDR1 is SGHVS, CDR2 FNYEAQ. V lost 5 bases and J lost 1; bases outside the gene matches: 5. The CDR3 region has the DNA TGTGCCAGCAGCCCATGGACAGGGCGCACAGATACGCAGTATTTT. It is translated as CASSPWTGRTDTQYF.

The CDR3 nucleotides are TGCAGCGTTGAGAAACAGGGCACAGAGACCCAGTACTTC. This codes for CSVEKQGTETQYF. V and J are TRBV29-1 and TRBJ2-5; D perhaps matches TRBD1 (6 bases). CDR3 size: 13 residues. V lost 3 bases, J lost 4 bases, and 12 bases lay in between. Germline V lookup: CDR1 SQVTM, CDR2 ANQGSEA.

V usage is TRBV4-2 and J usage is TRBJ2-3; D gene unclear. With 0 bases removed from V and 0 bases from J, the gap between germline ends came to 10 bases. Per the germline V gene, CDR1 is LGHNA and CDR2 is YNFKEQ. The CDR3 spans 16 residues. The CDR3 loop is CASSQEGSGSTDTQYF. DNA of the CDR3: TGTGCCAGCAGCCAAGAGGGGTCCGGGAGCACAGATACGCAGTATTTT.

The rearrangement joins TRBV6-4 to TRBJ2-1; 10 bases align to TRBD2. This CDR3 is built from 16 residues. Germline CDR1 reads MRHNA; CDR2 reads SNTAGT. The V gene end was trimmed by 0 bases and the J gene end by 6 bases; junction bases not matched to a gene: 5. The CDR3 here is CASSDSTSSGSNEQFF. Here the CDR3 DNA reads TGTGCCAGCAGTGACTCTACCTCTAGCGGGAGCAATGAGCAGTTCTTC.